This T cell receptor (beta chain) appears in the sequencing data of a study of beta chain features in type 1 diabetes. Study-wide results and caveats: The study found fewer insertions and more deletions at VDJ junctions in type 1 diabetes patients.

A word on this clone: Its target is not known. Relative to the germline gene, one junction end is altered; a read error may explain this.

All of the isolated RNA was reverse transcribed, so expressed TCRB transcripts were sequenced. The method was immunoSEQ multiplex PCR; TCRdb's version includes in-frame clones alone and lacks a portion of them. This table has 140,000 to 150,000 clones, about 44% appearing once. Germline lookup yields CDR1 MDHEN and CDR2 SYDVKM. There are 11 residues in the CDR3. Material: Tregs from blood. V and J are TRBV28 and TRBJ2-5, with D maybe TRBD2 (5 bases). The sequence came from a man younger than 35 in good health. For the CDR3, the DNA is TGTGCCAGCAGTTTAATCGGGAACCTCAACTTC. Translating it yields CASSLIGNLNF.